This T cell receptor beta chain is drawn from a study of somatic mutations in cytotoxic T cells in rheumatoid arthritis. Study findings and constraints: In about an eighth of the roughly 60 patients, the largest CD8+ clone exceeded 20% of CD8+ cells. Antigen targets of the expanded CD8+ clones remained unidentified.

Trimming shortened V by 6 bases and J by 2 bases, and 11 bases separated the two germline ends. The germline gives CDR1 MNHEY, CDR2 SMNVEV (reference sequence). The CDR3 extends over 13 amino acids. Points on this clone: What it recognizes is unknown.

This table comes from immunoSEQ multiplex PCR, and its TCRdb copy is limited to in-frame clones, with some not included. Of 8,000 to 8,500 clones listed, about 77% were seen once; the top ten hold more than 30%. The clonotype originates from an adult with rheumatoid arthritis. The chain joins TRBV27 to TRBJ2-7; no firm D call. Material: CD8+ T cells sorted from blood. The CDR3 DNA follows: TGTGCCAGCAGGGAGAGCTACCCCTACGAGCAGTACTTC. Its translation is CASRESYPYEQYF.